Presented here are 26 T cell receptor beta chains from one specimen sequenced in a study of human thymus T cells. During corrective heart surgery, resections were taken, and the thymus tissue came from them. Sequenced by immunoSEQ multiplex PCR; TCRdb stores in-frame clones only, minus some. The sample has roughly 86,000 clones, approximately 96% seen once. The sequencing sample was made of thymus tissue. Every receptor here comes from a boy younger than two with a congenital heart defect but otherwise immunologically healthy.

V is TRBV5-1 and J is TRBJ1-1; D may be TRBD1 (5 bases). The CDR3 runs to 13 residues. V gave up 3 bases and J gave up 6 bases, with 12 bases separating them. Germline V gene lookup returns CDR1 SGHRS and CDR2 YFSETQ. The CDR3: CASSSGTEPEAFF. DNA for the CDR3: TGCGCCAGCAGCTCTGGGACTGAGCCTGAAGCTTTCTTT.

The V gene is TRBV29-1, the J gene TRBJ2-2, with TRBD1 matching over 7 bases. The germline gives CDR1 SQVTM, CDR2 ANQGSEA. Trimming cost V 6 bases and J 7 bases; bases outside gene matches: 5. This CDR3 contains 12 residues. CDR3 protein: CSVTGFRGELFF. CDR3 in DNA: TGCAGCGTGACAGGGTTCCGCGGGGAGCTGTTTTTT.

J is TRBJ1-1 and V is TRBV30; 9 bases line up with TRBD1. This CDR3 has 17 residues. V lost 6 bases to trimming and J lost 1 base; unmatched junction nucleotides: 15. CDR1 and CDR2 (germline): GTSNPN, SVGIG (reference sequence). The CDR3 here is CACLLQGASGKNTEAFF. As DNA, the CDR3 is TGTGCCTGTCTGTTACAGGGGGCGAGTGGAAAGAACACTGAAGCTTTCTTT.

The chain joins TRBV2 to TRBJ1-6; D possibly corresponds to TRBD1 (5 bases). Between the trimmed V and J ends, which lost 3 bases and 0 bases, there was a span of 9 bases. This CDR3 is 16 amino acids long. Germline assignment: CDR1 SNHLY and CDR2 FYNNEI. CDR3 sequence reads: CASSERGSSYNSPLHF. CDR3 coding DNA: TGTGCCAGCAGTGAGAGGGGCAGCTCCTATAATTCACCCCTCCACTTT. Variable domain in full (rest from reference TRBV2 and TRBJ1-6): EPEVTQTPSHQVTQMGQEVILRCVPISNHLYFYWYRQILGQKVEFLVSFYNNEISEKSEIFDDQFSVERPDGSNFTLKIRSTKLEDSAMYFCASSERGSSYNSPLHFGNGTRLTVT.

V usage is TRBV7-2 and J usage is TRBJ2-2; 10 positions agree with TRBD1. This CDR3 spans 18 amino acids. V was pared by 5 bases and J by 1 base, with 10 bases of the junction left unmatched. Germline V gene sequence: CDR1 SGHTA, CDR2 FQGNSA. CDR3 DNA sequence: TGTGCCAGCAGCCCAGCCGGGACAGGGGAAAGGAACACCGGGGAGCTGTTTTTT. Protein product: CASSPAGTGERNTGELFF.

This clone showed up just once. V usage is TRBV12-5 and J usage is TRBJ2-1, with 11 bases that match TRBD2. The germline gives CDR1 LGHNT, CDR2 FRNRAP. J was trimmed by 4 bases and V by 4 bases; bases with no gene match: 6. This CDR3 has 16 residues. Here the CDR3 reads CASGSSGTSGYNEQFF. The CDR3 region has the DNA TGTGCTAGTGGTTCCTCCGGGACTAGCGGATACAATGAGCAGTTCTTC.

CDR3 protein: CAISDRGKEKLFF. CDR3 nucleotides: TGTGCCATTTCGGACAGGGGGAAGGAAAAACTGTTTTTT. The V and J genes are TRBV2 and TRBJ1-4, with 10 positions matching TRBD1. Trimming at V came to 10 bases and at J to 8 bases, leaving 7 bases not matched to a gene. The CDR3 loop spans 13 amino acids. Germline assignment: CDR1 SNHLY and CDR2 FYNNEI.

The rearrangement links TRBV5-1 to TRBJ1-4; D gene ambiguous. Germline V gives CDR1 SGHRS, CDR2 YFSETQ. The ends were cut back, 3 bases at V and 8 bases at J, with 14 bases in the middle. The CDR3 consists of 14 residues. CDR3 region: CASSCLGLGEKLFF. The CDR3 DNA is TGCGCCAGCAGCTGTCTGGGGTTAGGGGAAAAACTGTTTTTT.

Points on this clone: The junction shows a germline mismatch at one end, possibly a read error. Other DNA sequences within the sample encode an identical CDR3. V usage is TRBV7-2 and J usage is TRBJ2-3, with 12 bases identical to TRBD2. Per the germline V gene, CDR1 is SGHTA and CDR2 is FQGNSA. There are 14 residues in the CDR3. For the CDR3, the DNA is TGTGCCAGCAGCCTAGCGGGGGGGACAGATACGCAGTATTTT. It yields the protein CASSLAGGTDTQYF. Full variable domain (remainder filled in from reference TRBV7-2 and TRBJ2-3): GAGVSQSPSNKVTEKGKDVELRCDPISGHTALYWYRQSLGQGLEFLIYFQGNSAPDKSGLPSDRFSAERTGGSVSTLTIQRTQQEDSAVYLCASSLAGGTDTQYFGPGTRLTVL.

This rearrangement joins TRBV5-1 to TRBJ1-4; tentatively, D is TRBD1 (5 bases). Between the trimmed V and J ends, which lost 2 bases and 4 bases, there was a span of 12 bases. Germline lookup yields CDR1 SGHRS and CDR2 YFSETQ. The CDR3 runs 15 residues. The CDR3 region has the DNA TGCGCCAGCAGCTTCTTTCGGGGGAATAATGAAAAACTGTTTTTT. It encodes CASSFFRGNNEKLFF.

This clone was picked up one time. The CDR3 DNA is TGTGCCAGCAGCCCCAGACAGGCCGCAGCCCATGTGAACACTGAAGCTTTCTTT. Translated, it gives CASSPRQAAAHVNTEAFF. The V call is TRBV7-2, the J call TRBJ1-1; tentative D call: TRBD1 (6 bases). The CDR3 is 18 amino acids. The germline V gene has CDR1 SGHTA and CDR2 FQGNSA. Trimming pared 5 bases from V and 0 bases from J, leaving 22 bases between.

The chain uses TRBV6-1 and TRBJ1-4, with D perhaps matching TRBD1 (6 bases). Germline V gene sequence: CDR1 MNHNS, CDR2 SASEGT. There are 17 residues in the CDR3. Trimming stripped 2 bases from V and 5 bases from J, with 18 bases between. The DNA of the CDR3 is TGTGCCAGCAGTGAAAAAAGGGGGGGCGGACTGAATGAAAAACTGTTTTTT. The encoded protein is CASSEKRGGGLNEKLFF.

The chain recombines TRBV11-3 with TRBJ2-2; D not resolved. The CDR3 has 15 residues. The germline gives CDR1 SGHNT, CDR2 YENEEA. Trimming took 0 bases from V and 4 from J, leaving 9 bases between them. CDR3 coding DNA: TGTGCCAGCAGCTTAGAGACACCTTTCACCGGGGAGCTGTTTTTT. Translation: CASSLETPFTGELFF.

V and J are TRBV25-1 and TRBJ2-1, with D uncertain. The CDR3 totals 15 residues. Per the germline V gene, CDR1 is MGHDK and CDR2 is SYGVNS. Deletions cut 3 bases from V and 3 bases from J, with 12 bases between. The CDR3 is CASSDYLTHYNEQFF. The DNA for the CDR3 is TGTGCCAGCAGTGATTACCTCACCCACTACAATGAGCAGTTCTTC.

The V and J genes are TRBV14 and TRBJ2-7, with D perhaps TRBD2 (6 bases). Per the germline V gene, CDR1 is SGHDN and CDR2 is FVKESK. The CDR3 runs 13 residues. V was cut by 1 base and J by 3 bases, with 7 bases left in between. CDR3: CASSQGGDYEQYF. The CDR3, as DNA: TGTGCCAGCAGCCAAGGCGGGGACTACGAGCAGTACTTC.

The chain links TRBV5-4 to TRBJ1-2, with TRBD1 identical over 7 bases. The length of the CDR3 is 13 residues. V trimming: 4 bases; J trimming: 10 bases; junction bases outside the gene matches: 10. Germline V gives CDR1 SGHNT, CDR2 YYREEE (reference sequence). The CDR3 sequence: CASSPPTGNNYTF. The CDR3 nucleotides read TGTGCCAGCAGCCCACCGACAGGGAACAACTACACCTTC.

The chain carries TRBV11-3 and TRBJ2-1, with D perhaps being TRBD1 or TRBD2 (5 bases each). CDR1 is SGHNT, CDR2 YENEEA, per germline. V was clipped by 5 bases and J by 5 bases, with 19 bases between them. The CDR3 is made up of 16 amino acids. CDR3 in amino acids: CASSKGPSTLNNEQFF. CDR3 bases: TGTGCCAGCAGCAAGGGACCCTCGACTCTTAACAATGAGCAGTTCTTC.

The chain uses TRBV2 and TRBJ2-1; D possibly matches TRBD1 or TRBD2 (5 bases each). CDR1 is SNHLY, CDR2 FYNNEI, per germline. V gave up 5 bases and J gave up 9 bases, with 23 bases separating them. The CDR3 extends over 16 amino acids. CDR3 sequence (DNA): TGTGCCAGCAGTTCTCCCTCCGGGACCCTTTTGAGTGAGCAGTTCTTC. Residues: CASSSPSGTLLSEQFF.

About this clone itself: Other nucleotide sequences from this sample produce the same CDR3. The chain carries TRBV29-1 and TRBJ1-2, with 10 bases aligning to TRBD1. There are 15 residues in the CDR3. Germline V CDR1 and CDR2: SQVTM, ANQGSEA. Trimming removed 6 bases from V and 2 bases from J; junction bases left unmatched: 9. The CDR3 nucleotides are TGCAGCGTACCGCCGGGACAGGGGCGCAACTATGGCTACACCTTC. Translation gives CSVPPGQGRNYGYTF.

The chain carries TRBV7-9 and TRBJ1-2; D is undetermined. The CDR3 is 12 residues long. Between the trimmed V and J ends, which lost 2 bases and 7 bases, there was a span of 8 bases. CDR1 and CDR2 (germline): SEHNR, FQNEAQ (reference sequence). This chain's CDR3 is CASSLMPSGYTF. In DNA form, the CDR3 reads TGTGCCAGCAGCTTAATGCCTAGTGGCTACACCTTC.

The V and J genes are TRBV4-1 and TRBJ1-2, with unresolved D. V was pared by 4 bases and J by 6 bases, with 21 bases between. The length of the CDR3 is 16 residues. Per germline, CDR1 MGHRA and CDR2 YSYEKL. As DNA, the CDR3 is TGCGCCAGCAGCCGAGGGAAAAGGGTGATTCCGGATGGCTACACCTTC. Translated: CASSRGKRVIPDGYTF.

The rearrangement links TRBV14 to TRBJ2-5; no reliable D call. V was clipped by 0 bases and J by 3 bases, with 2 bases between them. CDR1 and CDR2 from the germline V gene are SGHDN and FVKESK. The CDR3 extends over 12 amino acids. The CDR3 DNA reads TGTGCCAGCAGCCAAGAGAAAGAGACCCAGTACTTC. Translated: CASSQEKETQYF.

This chain connects TRBV19 to TRBJ1-2; 9 bases fit TRBD1. The trim removed 3 bases at V and 5 bases at J, leaving 10 bases unmatched. CDR3 length: 16 amino acids. CDR1 and CDR2 (germline): LNHDA, SQIVND (reference sequence). The CDR3 coding sequence is TGTGCCAGTAGTATTCCGGGACAGGGAGTCAAGTATGGCTACACCTTC. Translated, it gives CASSIPGQGVKYGYTF.

In this sample, this clone turned up once. The chain links TRBV10-3 to TRBJ2-7, with 9 bases matching TRBD1. This CDR3 has 16 residues. CDR1 ENHRY and CDR2 SYGVKD come from the germline V gene. The J segment lost 2 bases and the V segment lost 6 bases, leaving 11 bases of the junction unmatched. The CDR3: CAIRGRNGTGPYEQYF. As DNA, the CDR3 is TGTGCCATCAGGGGACGGAACGGGACAGGGCCCTACGAGCAGTACTTC.

V gene TRBV11-2 combines with J gene TRBJ1-2; the D is unclear. The CDR3 has 16 residues. The V end was cut by 5 bases, the J end by 7 bases, with 23 bases between. Germline CDR1 reads SGHAT; CDR2 reads FQNNGV. CDR3 coding DNA: TGTGCCAGCAGCCCCCCTTGGAAGGAGTCGACGGGTGGCTACACCTTC. Encoded protein: CASSPPWKESTGGYTF.

The CDR3 DNA reads as TGTGCCAGCAGCTTGGCCGGCCAGGGTGAGGCAGATACGCAGTATTTT. Protein: CASSLAGQGEADTQYF. The gene calls are TRBV5-4 and TRBJ2-3; a possible D gene is TRBD1 (5 bases). The CDR3 consists of 16 residues. Germline CDR1 is SGHNT and CDR2 is YYREEE (reference sequence). Trimming removed 0 bases at V and 4 bases at J, with 15 bases between.